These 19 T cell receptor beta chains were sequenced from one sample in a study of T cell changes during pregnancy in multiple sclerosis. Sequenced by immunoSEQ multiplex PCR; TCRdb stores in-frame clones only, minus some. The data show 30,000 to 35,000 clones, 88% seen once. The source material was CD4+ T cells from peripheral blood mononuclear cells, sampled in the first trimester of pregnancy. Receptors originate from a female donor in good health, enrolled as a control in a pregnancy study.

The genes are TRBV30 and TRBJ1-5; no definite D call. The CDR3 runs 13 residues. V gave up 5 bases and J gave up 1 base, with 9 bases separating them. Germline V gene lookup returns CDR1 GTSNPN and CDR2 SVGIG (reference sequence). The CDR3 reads CAWENGSNQPQHF. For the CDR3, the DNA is TGTGCCTGGGAAAACGGGAGCAATCAGCCCCAGCATTTT.

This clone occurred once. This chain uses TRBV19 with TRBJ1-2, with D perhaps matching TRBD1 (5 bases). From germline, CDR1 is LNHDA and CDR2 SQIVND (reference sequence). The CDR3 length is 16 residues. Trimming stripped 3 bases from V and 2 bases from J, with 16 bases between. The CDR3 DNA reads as TGTGCCAGTAGTATCCCCAGGACATACACGAACTATGGCTACACCTTC. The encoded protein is CASSIPRTYTNYGYTF.

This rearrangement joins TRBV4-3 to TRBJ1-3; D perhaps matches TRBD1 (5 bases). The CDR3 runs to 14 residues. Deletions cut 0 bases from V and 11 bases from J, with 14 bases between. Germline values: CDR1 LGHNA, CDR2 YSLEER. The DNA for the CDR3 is TGCGCCAGCAGCCAAGAAGGGTTGGGGGGTTCCATATATTTT. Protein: CASSQEGLGGSIYF.

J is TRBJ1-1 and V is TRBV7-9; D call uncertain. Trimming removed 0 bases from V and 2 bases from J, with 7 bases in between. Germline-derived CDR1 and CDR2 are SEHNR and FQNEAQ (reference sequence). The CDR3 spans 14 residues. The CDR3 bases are TGTGCCAGCAGCTTAGCCCCTGGCAACACTGAAGCTTTCTTT. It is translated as CASSLAPGNTEAFF.

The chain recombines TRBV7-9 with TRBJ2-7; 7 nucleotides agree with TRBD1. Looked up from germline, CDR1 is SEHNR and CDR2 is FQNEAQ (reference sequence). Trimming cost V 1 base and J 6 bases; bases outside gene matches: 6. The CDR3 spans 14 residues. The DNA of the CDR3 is TGTGCCAGCAGCTTAGGACAGGGAGCAGGCGAGCAGTACTTC. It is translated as CASSLGQGAGEQYF.

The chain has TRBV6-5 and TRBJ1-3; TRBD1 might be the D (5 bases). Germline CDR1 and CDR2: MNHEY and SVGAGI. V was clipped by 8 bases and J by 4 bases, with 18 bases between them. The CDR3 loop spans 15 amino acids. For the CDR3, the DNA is TGTGCCAGCGGAAGTCGGCGGGGGTTCGGAAACACCATATATTTT. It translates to CASGSRRGFGNTIYF.

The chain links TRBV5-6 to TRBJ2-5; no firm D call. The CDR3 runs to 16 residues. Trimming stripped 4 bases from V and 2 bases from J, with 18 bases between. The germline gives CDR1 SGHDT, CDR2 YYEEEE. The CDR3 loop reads CASSPSWWSTQETQYF. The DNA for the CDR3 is TGTGCCAGCAGCCCTTCCTGGTGGTCCACTCAAGAGACCCAGTACTTC. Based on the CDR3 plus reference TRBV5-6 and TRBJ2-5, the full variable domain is DAGVTQSPTHLIKTRGQQVTLRCSPKSGHDTVSWYQQALGQGPQFIFQYYEEEERQRGNFPDRFSGHQFPNYSSELNVNALLLGDSALYLCASSPSWWSTQETQYFGPGTRLLVL.

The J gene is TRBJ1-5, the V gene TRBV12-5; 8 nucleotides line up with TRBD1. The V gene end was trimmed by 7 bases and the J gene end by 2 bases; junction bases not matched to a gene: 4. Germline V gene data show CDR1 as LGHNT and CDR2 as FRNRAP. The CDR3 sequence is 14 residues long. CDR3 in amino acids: CASAGTGGNQPQHF. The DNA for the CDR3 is TGTGCTAGTGCCGGGACAGGCGGCAATCAGCCCCAGCATTTT.

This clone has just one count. CDR3 bases: TGTGCCAGCAGAGAGACAGGGATGAATCAGCCCCAGCATTTT. Translating it yields CASRETGMNQPQHF. V is TRBV6-5 and J is TRBJ1-5, with TRBD1 matching 7 bases. V trimming: 6 bases; J trimming: 4 bases; junction bases outside the gene matches: 6. Germline V CDR1 and CDR2: MNHEY, SVGAGI. The CDR3 sequence is 14 residues long.

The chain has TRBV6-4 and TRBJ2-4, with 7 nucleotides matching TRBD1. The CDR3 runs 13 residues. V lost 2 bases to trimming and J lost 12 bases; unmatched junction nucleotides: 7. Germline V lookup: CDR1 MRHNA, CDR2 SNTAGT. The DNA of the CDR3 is TGTGCCAGCAGTGACGATTATGGACAGGCTCAGTACTTC. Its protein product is CASSDDYGQAQYF.

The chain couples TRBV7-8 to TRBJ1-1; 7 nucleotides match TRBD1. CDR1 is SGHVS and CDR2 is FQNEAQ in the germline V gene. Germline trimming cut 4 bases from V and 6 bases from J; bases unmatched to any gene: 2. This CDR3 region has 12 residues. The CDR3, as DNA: TGTGCCAGCAGCTGGGGGACAGCTGAAGCTTTCTTT. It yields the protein CASSWGTAEAFF.

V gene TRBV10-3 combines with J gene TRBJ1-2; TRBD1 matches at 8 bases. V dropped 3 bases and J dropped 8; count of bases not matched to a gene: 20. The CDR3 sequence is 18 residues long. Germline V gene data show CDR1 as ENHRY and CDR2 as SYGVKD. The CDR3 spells CAISDKPPNRGSLEGYTF. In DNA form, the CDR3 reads TGTGCCATCAGTGACAAACCACCCAACAGGGGGAGTTTAGAGGGCTACACCTTC.

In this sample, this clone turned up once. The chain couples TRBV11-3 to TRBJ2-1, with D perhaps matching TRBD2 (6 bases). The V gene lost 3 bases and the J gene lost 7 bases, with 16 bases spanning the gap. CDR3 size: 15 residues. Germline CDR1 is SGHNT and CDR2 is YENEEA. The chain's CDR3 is CASSFGTGYGNEQFF. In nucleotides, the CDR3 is TGTGCCAGCAGCTTTGGGACTGGCTATGGGAATGAGCAGTTCTTC.

This CDR3 reads CASSEGGINYGYTF. CDR3 in DNA: TGTGCCAGCAGCGAAGGAGGGATAAACTATGGCTACACCTTC. The chain combines TRBV25-1 with TRBJ1-2; D is ambiguous. Germline V gene data show CDR1 as MGHDK and CDR2 as SYGVNS. V was trimmed by 6 bases and J by 2 bases, leaving 13 bases between them. CDR3 length equals 14 residues.

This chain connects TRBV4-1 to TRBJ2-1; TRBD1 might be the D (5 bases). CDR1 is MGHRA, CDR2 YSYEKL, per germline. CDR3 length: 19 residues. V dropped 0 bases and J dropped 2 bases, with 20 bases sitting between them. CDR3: CASSQDSKSYLGAYNEQFF. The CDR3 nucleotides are TGCGCCAGCAGCCAAGATTCCAAATCATACTTAGGGGCCTACAATGAGCAGTTCTTC.

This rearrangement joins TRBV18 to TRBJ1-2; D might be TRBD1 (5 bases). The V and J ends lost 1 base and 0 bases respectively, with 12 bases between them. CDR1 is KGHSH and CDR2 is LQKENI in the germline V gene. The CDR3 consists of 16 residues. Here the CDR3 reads CASSPLGGETNYGYTF. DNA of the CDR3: TGTGCCAGCTCACCACTCGGAGGGGAGACTAACTATGGCTACACCTTC.

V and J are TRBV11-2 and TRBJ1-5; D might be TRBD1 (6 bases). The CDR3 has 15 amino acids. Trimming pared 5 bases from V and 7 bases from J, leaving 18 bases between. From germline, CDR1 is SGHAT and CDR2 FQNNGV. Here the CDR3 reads CASSPGGGGYQPQHF. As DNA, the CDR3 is TGTGCCAGCAGCCCTGGGGGCGGTGGGTACCAGCCCCAGCATTTT. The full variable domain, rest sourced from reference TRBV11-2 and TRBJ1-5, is EAGVAQSPRYKIIEKRQSVAFWCNPISGHATLYWYQQILGQGPKLLIQFQNNGVVDDSQLPKDRFSAERLKGVDSTLKIQPAKLEDSAVYLCASSPGGGGYQPQHFGDGTRLSIL.

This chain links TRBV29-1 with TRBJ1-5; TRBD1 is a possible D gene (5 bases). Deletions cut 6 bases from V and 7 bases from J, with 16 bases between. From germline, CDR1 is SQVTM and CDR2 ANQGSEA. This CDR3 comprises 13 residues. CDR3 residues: CSVGGTAGQPQHF. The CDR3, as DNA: TGCAGCGTGGGCGGGACCGCAGGACAGCCCCAGCATTTT.

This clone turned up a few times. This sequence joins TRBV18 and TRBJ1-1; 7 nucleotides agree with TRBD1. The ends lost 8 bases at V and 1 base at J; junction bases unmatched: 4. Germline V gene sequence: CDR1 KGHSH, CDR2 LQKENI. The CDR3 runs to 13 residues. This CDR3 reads CASGDRQNTEAFF. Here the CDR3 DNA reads TGTGCCAGCGGGGACAGACAGAACACTGAAGCTTTCTTT.